This T cell receptor beta chain was identified in a study of T cells expressing NK-cell markers. The CDR3 has 16 residues. Per germline, CDR1 SGHRS and CDR2 YFSETQ. TCRdb derives one entry per CDR3 protein from the 5' RACE reads, leaving out DNA. Its clone listing holds some 340,000 distinct CDR3 sequences. Specimen: blood T cells: a sorted CD56 or NKG2C T cell subset, CD4+ or CD8+ T cells, or bulk PBMC T cells (not recorded which). The receptor was isolated from a man aged 18-70 years in good health. J is TRBJ2-1 and V is TRBV5-1; as DNA is missing, the TRBD1 call by TCRdb cannot be tested. CDR3: CASSLGRTGIFDEQFF.